This is a list of T cell receptor beta chains from one sample in a study of T cells after yellow fever vaccination. TCRdb fed the 5' RACE reads into MiXCR, producing one record per CDR3 protein. The data hold fewer than 350,000 distinct CDR3 sequences, with approximately 4% observed a single time. The starting material was PBMCs, obtained 15 days after the yellow fever booster vaccination. Receptors were obtained from a man between 18 and 35 years old who received the YFV17D yellow fever vaccine. The CDR3 runs from the conserved cysteine through the conserved F or W. The D gene is left open where the match is weak.

12 | TRBJ2-7 | NA | TRBV14 | CASSQGNPEQYF
14 | TRBJ2-5 | NA | TRBV6-6 | CASSYYGAQETQYF
11 | TRBJ2-5 | NA | TRBV20-1 | CSASFQETQYF
15 | TRBJ1-2 | NA | TRBV7-2 | CASSPIRGGNYGYTF
15 | TRBJ2-3 | TRBD2 | TRBV20-1 | CSASQAGGYTDTQYF
16 | TRBJ2-3 | TRBD2 | TRBV6-6 | CASSDSTSGGADTQYF
18 | TRBJ1-2 | TRBD1 | TRBV6-5 | CASLGVGDRFKGYYGYTF
13 | TRBJ1-2 | NA | TRBV29-1 | CSVGVGGPYGYTF
11 | TRBJ1-1 | NA | TRBV7-2 | CASRLITEAFF
13 | TRBJ1-4 | NA | TRBV6-2/TRBV6-3 | CASSYSGDLEVFF
14 | TRBJ2-2 | TRBD1 | TRBV4-3 | CASSQRTGTGELFF
15 | TRBJ1-1 | TRBD1 | TRBV7-3 | CASSLTGVEDTEAFF
14 | TRBJ1-4 | NA | TRBV27 | CASGWGPESEKLFF
13 | TRBJ2-5 | NA | TRBV27 | CASSPGTAGPQYF
17 | TRBJ2-3 | TRBD2 | TRBV4-1 | CASSQVTSGATRDTQYF
14 | TRBJ2-1 | TRBD1 | TRBV18 | CASSSRQGINEQFF
14 | TRBJ2-5 | TRBD1 | TRBV15 | CATSRVDRKETQYF
14 | TRBJ2-7 | NA | TRBV9 | CASSPFWGSYEQYF
13 | TRBJ2-5 | NA | TRBV7-2 | CASSSSWRETQYF
13 | TRBJ2-7 | TRBD2 | TRBV20-1 | CSARDRGVGEQYF
15 | TRBJ2-5 | NA | TRBV4-3 | CASSQDLRGRETQYF
16 | TRBJ1-2 | NA | TRBV4-1 | CASSPEGPRGVEGYTF
14 | TRBJ1-4 | NA | TRBV5-1 | CASSSTTTNEKLFF
14 | TRBJ1-5 | TRBD1 | TRBV28 | CASIAGTGNQPQHF
14 | TRBJ2-4 | NA | TRBV18 | CASSGDRAKNIQYF
13 | TRBJ2-2 | NA | TRBV5-1 | CASSLGQTGELFF
15 | TRBJ2-2 | TRBD1 | TRBV7-6 | CASSQQGTHTGELFF
14 | TRBJ1-1 | TRBD1 | TRBV11-2 | CASSLTGANTEAFF
19 | TRBJ2-5 | NA | TRBV3-2 | CASSQKRPPGGSVRETQYF
14 | TRBJ2-5 | TRBD2 | TRBV4-3 | CASSNGGEGETQYF
13 | TRBJ2-3 | NA | TRBV7-3 | CASSLVPGDTQYF
15 | TRBJ1-1 | NA | TRBV12-3/TRBV12-4 | CASSSHRAVNTEAFF
17 | TRBJ2-6 | TRBD2 | TRBV20-1 | CSAAGASGHSGANVLTF
14 | TRBJ2-1 | NA | TRBV4-2 | CASRERQAYNEQFF
15 | TRBJ1-5 | TRBD1 | TRBV12-3/TRBV12-4 | CASRAGQGQGQPQHF
14 | TRBJ1-5 | NA | TRBV12-3/TRBV12-4 | CASSLGQGIGPQHF
11 | TRBJ2-3 | NA | TRBV3-1 | CASTTGSTQYF
15 | TRBJ2-2 | NA | TRBV12-3/TRBV12-4 | CASSPPPGETGELFF
14 | TRBJ1-3 | TRBD1 | TRBV12-3/TRBV12-4 | CASSPTTGSGTIYF
13 | TRBJ2-1 | NA | TRBV4-3 | CASSPQPYNEQFF
16 | TRBJ1-1 | NA | TRBV5-4 | CASSLGKTGPNTEAFF